Included here is one TCR beta chain sequence, with context. Its antigen is unidentified. Sequencing used immunoSEQ multiplex PCR; TCRdb keeps in-frame clones, though not all of them. The top ten clones hold roughly an eighth of a sample with 140,000 to 150,000 clones, 90% to 95% of them seen once. This specimen comes from a study of T cell responses to AZD1222 COVID-19 vaccine. V was clipped by 8 bases and J by 9 bases, with 14 bases between them. The CDR3 runs 12 residues. Germline-derived CDR1 and CDR2 are MNHEY and SVGAGI. General study results and limits: Two AZD1222 administrations were followed by greater Spike-specific TCR breadth and depth.

The J gene is TRBJ1-5, the V gene TRBV6-5; possibly TRBD1 for D (5 bases). The TCR was taken from an adult who had recovered from COVID-19. The sample in question was peripheral blood, obtained after recovery from COVID-19. CDR3: CASGHLRGPQHF. CDR3 in DNA: TGTGCCAGCGGACACCTCCGAGGGCCCCAGCATTTT.